These T cell receptor beta chains were read from a single sample in a study of human T cells and chemical hapten exposure. MiXCR, applied by TCRdb to the RACE reads, yields one record per CDR3 protein. Altogether about 69,000 distinct CDR3 sequences are present, 25% to 40% being singletons, with the ten largest covering about 9%. The input for sequencing was whole blood, taken in connection with sensitization to the hapten diphenylcyclopropenone (DPC). These receptors were taken from a man aged 35-49 years with alopecia areata. Some clones in this sample may be carry-over from other donors' samples. Both conserved end residues are part of each CDR3. D genes are given only for firm matches. The size of a clone is reported for some rows only, either as once, few or many, or as a class for expanded clones.

v_call	j_call	d_call	clone_size	cdr3_nt	cdr3_aa
TRBV7-6	TRBJ2-1	TRBD1	-	TGTGCCAGCAGCTCCCTTTCGACCGCAGGGGGTTCCTACAATGAGCAGTTCTTC	CASSSLSTAGGSYNEQFF
TRBV29-1	TRBJ2-2	TRBD2	-	TGCAGCGTGGGGTCGCGGGAGATCACCGGGGAGCTGTTTTTT	CSVGSREITGELFF
TRBV23-1	TRBJ2-1	-	-	TGCGCCAGCAGTCATCCCACAGGGAATAGCTCCTACAATGAGCAGTTCTTC	CASSHPTGNSSYNEQFF
TRBV12-3/TRBV12-4	TRBJ1-5	-	few	TGTGCCAGCAGTTTTGGGGTGGGGTCTAGCAATCAGCCCCAGCATTTT	CASSFGVGSSNQPQHF
TRBV28	TRBJ2-7	-	few	TGTGCCAGCCCAGACAGGGACTCCAGCTCCTACGAGCAGTACTTC	CASPDRDSSSYEQYF
TRBV9	TRBJ2-2	-	-	TGTGCCAGCAGCGGCGCGAGACTAGACACCGGGGAGCTGTTTTTT	CASSGARLDTGELFF
TRBV4-3	TRBJ2-6	-	-	TGCGCCAGCAGCCAAGAAGCCGGCTCTGGGGCCAACGTCCTGACTTTC	CASSQEAGSGANVLTF
TRBV27	TRBJ2-5	-	-	TGTGCCAGCAGTTTATCTGGGCCTGGGACCCAGTACTTC	CASSLSGPGTQYF
TRBV20-1	TRBJ2-1	-	-	TGCAGTGCTCGGGTGGAGCGAATTTCCTGGATTGAGCAGTTCTTC	CSARVERISWIEQFF
TRBV27	TRBJ2-7	TRBD2	-	TGTGCCAGCAGCCTACCGGGACTAGCGGAGCAGTACTTC	CASSLPGLAEQYF
TRBV12-3/TRBV12-4	TRBJ2-1	-	-	TGTGCCAGCAGTTTACAGGGGCGCTCCTACAATGAGCAGTTCTTC	CASSLQGRSYNEQFF
TRBV4-3	TRBJ2-3	-	-	TGCGCCAGCAGCCAAGATCTCCAAGGCGACACAGATACGCAGTATTTT	CASSQDLQGDTDTQYF
TRBV4-3	TRBJ1-5	TRBD1	-	TGCGCCAGCAGCCAAAGCTACACAGGGGTATCAGTCCACCAGCCCCAGCATTTT	CASSQSYTGVSVHQPQHF
TRBV25-1	TRBJ2-7	-	-	TGTGCCAGCAGTGAATGGGGTAGCGGAATCTACGAGCAGTACTTC	CASSEWGSGIYEQYF
TRBV27	TRBJ1-5	-	-	TGTGCCAGCAGTCCGAAAAGATCGGCGATGGGTCAGCCCCAGCATTTT	CASSPKRSAMGQPQHF
TRBV2	TRBJ2-1	TRBD1	few	TGTGCCAGCAGTGAAGCGCATGTCCCCGGGACAGGGATCCGCAATGAGCAGTTCTTC	CASSEAHVPGTGIRNEQFF
TRBV3-1	TRBJ1-1	-	-	TGTGCCAGCAGCCAAAGGTACACTGAAGCTTTCTTT	CASSQRYTEAFF
TRBV20-1	TRBJ2-3	-	-	TGCAGTGCTAGAAGGCGGGTCGAGACAGATACGCAGTATTTT	CSARRRVETDTQYF
TRBV7-8	TRBJ2-1	-	-	TGTGCCAGCAGCCTCGCGGTCATGATCTCCTACAATGAGCAGTTCTTC	CASSLAVMISYNEQFF
TRBV18	TRBJ2-3	-	-	TGTGCCAGCTCACCACGGGTAGAACCGGCATCAACGCAGTATTTT	CASSPRVEPASTQYF
TRBV12-3/TRBV12-4	TRBJ2-1	TRBD1	few	TGTGCCAGCACCTCAGGGGGCGGCTCCTACAATGAGCAGTTCTTC	CASTSGGGSYNEQFF
TRBV12-3/TRBV12-4	TRBJ2-2	-	-	TGTGCCAGTGGGGGAAGGGGCACCGGGGAGCTGTTTTTT	CASGGRGTGELFF
TRBV5-6	TRBJ1-2	TRBD1	-	TGTGCCAGCAGCCTGGGACAGAACTATGGCTACACCTTC	CASSLGQNYGYTF
TRBV7-9	TRBJ2-7	TRBD2	-	TGTGCCAGCAGCCCCAGGAGCGGGAGACACACCTACGAGCAGTACTTC	CASSPRSGRHTYEQYF
TRBV20-1	TRBJ2-7	TRBD2	-	TGCGGGACTAGCGGGAGGGACCCCTACGAGCAGTACTTC	CGTSGRDPYEQYF
TRBV7-9	TRBJ2-1	TRBD2	-	TGTGCCAGCAGCGGACGACTAGCGGGAACACCTCATGGTGAGCAGTTCTTC	CASSGRLAGTPHGEQFF
TRBV6-6	TRBJ2-3	TRBD1	-	TGTGCCAGCAGTTACTCAAGGACAGGGGGGTACGCAGATACGCGGTATTTT	CASSYSRTGGYADTRYF
TRBV30	TRBJ2-5	TRBD1	-	TGTGCCTGGAGTGTAAGACAGGGGTTAGAGACCCAGTACTTC	CAWSVRQGLETQYF
TRBV12-5	TRBJ2-5	-	few	TGTGCTAGTGGTCCCGGGGGCAGGCCGGGGTACCAAGAGACCCAGTACTTC	CASGPGGRPGYQETQYF
TRBV7-2	TRBJ2-2	-	-	TGTGCCAGCAGCCTCCGACGGGGAACCGGGGAGCTGTTTTTT	CASSLRRGTGELFF
TRBV11-2	TRBJ2-2	TRBD2	-	TGTGCCAGCAGCCGGGGGGGGCGACAGAACACCGGGGAGCTGTTTTTT	CASSRGGRQNTGELFF
TRBV12-3/TRBV12-4	TRBJ2-3	-	-	TGTGCCAGCGGGATCACAGATACGCAGTATTTT	CASGITDTQYF
TRBV12-3/TRBV12-4	TRBJ2-7	-	once	TGTGCCAGCACCGTTGTAGGGGTCCACGAGCAGTACTTC	CASTVVGVHEQYF
TRBV7-2	TRBJ1-1	TRBD1	-	TGTGCCAGCAGCTTGAGGGGGCGGGTAATTGAAGCTTTCTTT	CASSLRGRVIEAFF
TRBV12-3/TRBV12-4	TRBJ2-5	-	-	TGTGCCAGCAGTCGGGGGAGGAGGGAGACCCAGTACTTC	CASSRGRRETQYF
TRBV20-1	TRBJ2-2	TRBD1	few	TGCAGTGCTCGGGAAACCACAGGGGAGTGGAACACCGGGGAGCTGTTTTTT	CSARETTGEWNTGELFF
TRBV6-2/TRBV6-3	TRBJ2-7	-	few	TGTGCCAGCAGCCGCTCCTACGAGCAGTACTTC	CASSRSYEQYF
TRBV6-5	TRBJ2-5	TRBD2	many	TGTGCCAGCCGGACGGGAGGAGAGACCCAGTACTTC	CASRTGGETQYF
TRBV3-1	TRBJ2-3	-	few	TGTGCCAGCAGCCAATCCGGGACAGATACGCAGTATTTT	CASSQSGTDTQYF
TRBV20-1	TRBJ1-5	-	-	TGCAGTGCTACGGGGGGGACGGGGCAGCCCCAGCATTTT	CSATGGTGQPQHF
TRBV10-2	TRBJ1-5	-	-	TGCGCCAGCAGTGACAACCTGGATCAGCCCCAGCATTTT	CASSDNLDQPQHF
TRBV12-3/TRBV12-4	TRBJ2-7	-	many	TGTGCCAGCAGTTTAGGTGTCCTATACTCCTACGAGCAGTACTTC	CASSLGVLYSYEQYF
TRBV4-1	TRBJ1-2	-	-	TGCGCCAGCAGCCAAGACTCAGCCATAGCTAACTATGGCTACACCTTC	CASSQDSAIANYGYTF
TRBV20-1	TRBJ1-6	TRBD1	-	TGCAGTGCTTATAAAAGGACAGGAGAAAATTCACCCCTCCACTTT	CSAYKRTGENSPLHF
TRBV5-1	TRBJ1-1	-	-	TGCGCCAGCAGCAAACAAACAGGGAACACTGAAGCTTTCTTT	CASSKQTGNTEAFF
TRBV28	TRBJ2-3	TRBD1	-	TGTGCCAGCTTCCCCTCCGGACAGGGGGGGGGCACAGATACGCAGTATTTT	CASFPSGQGGGTDTQYF
TRBV7-9	TRBJ2-1	TRBD2	few	TGTGCCAGCAGCTTTCCGACTAGCGGGAACGATGAGCAGTTCTTC	CASSFPTSGNDEQFF
TRBV5-1	TRBJ1-5	-	-	TGCGCCAGCAGTAATACGGGTGATCAGCCCCAGCATTTT	CASSNTGDQPQHF
TRBV27	TRBJ2-7	-	-	TGTGCCAGCAGTTTCAGGGGCCACGAGCAGTACTTC	CASSFRGHEQYF
TRBV7-2	TRBJ2-5	-	-	TGTGCCAGCAGCCCGGTCGGGGGGCCCCAAGAGACCCAGTACTTC	CASSPVGGPQETQYF
TRBV12-3/TRBV12-4	TRBJ2-1	-	-	TGTGCCAGCAGTTTTAACACGTACAATGAGCAGTTCTTC	CASSFNTYNEQFF